This entry concerns a single T cell receptor beta chain. This sample was taken from a study of technical replicates of blood from a handful of donors. Using immunoSEQ multiplex PCR, the repertoire was profiled, and TCRdb retains in-frame clones only, with some absent. The sample holds 50,000 to 65,000 clones, 80% to 95% seen once. The J segment lost 6 bases and the V segment lost 6 bases, leaving 11 bases of the junction unmatched. This CDR3 has 17 amino acids. Germline CDR1 SGHDN, CDR2 FVKESK. The sequence derives from a human donor in good health. Some clones in this sample may be carry-over from other donors' samples. Specimen: PBMCs. The chain is built from TRBV14 and TRBJ2-1; TRBD2 agrees at 13 bases. For the CDR3, the DNA is TGTGCCAGCAGAGAGGGGACTAGCGGGAAGTACCCCAATGAGCAGTTCTTC. It translates to CASREGTSGKYPNEQFF.